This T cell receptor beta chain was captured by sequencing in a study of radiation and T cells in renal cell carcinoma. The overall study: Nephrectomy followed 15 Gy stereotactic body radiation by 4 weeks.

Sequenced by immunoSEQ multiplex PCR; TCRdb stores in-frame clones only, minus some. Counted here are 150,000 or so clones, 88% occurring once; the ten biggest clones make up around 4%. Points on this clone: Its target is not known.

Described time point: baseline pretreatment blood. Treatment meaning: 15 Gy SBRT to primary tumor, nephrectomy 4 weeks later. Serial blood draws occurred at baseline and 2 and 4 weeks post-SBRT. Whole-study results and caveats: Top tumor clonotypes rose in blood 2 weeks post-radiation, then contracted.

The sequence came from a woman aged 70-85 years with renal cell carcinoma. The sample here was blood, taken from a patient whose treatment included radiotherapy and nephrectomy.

The CDR3 loop reads CASSVAPEPNTEAFF. For the CDR3, the DNA is TGTGCCAGCAGCGTAGCCCCAGAGCCGAACACTGAAGCTTTCTTT. J is TRBJ1-1 and V is TRBV9; D gene uncertain. V shed 0 bases and J shed 1 base, with 10 bases lying between them. Germline CDR1 is SGDLS and CDR2 is YYNGEE. The CDR3 is made up of 15 amino acids.